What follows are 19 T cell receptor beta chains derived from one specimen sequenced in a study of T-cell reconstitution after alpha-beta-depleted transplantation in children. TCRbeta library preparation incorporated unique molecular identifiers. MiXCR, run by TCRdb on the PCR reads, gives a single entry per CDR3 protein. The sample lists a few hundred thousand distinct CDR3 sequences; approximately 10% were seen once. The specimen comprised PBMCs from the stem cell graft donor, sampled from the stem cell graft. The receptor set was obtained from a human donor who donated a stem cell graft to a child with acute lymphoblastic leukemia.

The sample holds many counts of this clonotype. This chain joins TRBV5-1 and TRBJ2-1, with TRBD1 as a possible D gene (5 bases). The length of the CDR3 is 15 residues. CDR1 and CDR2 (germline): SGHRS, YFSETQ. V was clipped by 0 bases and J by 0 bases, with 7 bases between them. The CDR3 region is CASSLVQGSYNEQFF. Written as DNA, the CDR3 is TGCGCCAGCAGCTTGGTTCAGGGCTCCTACAATGAGCAGTTCTTC.

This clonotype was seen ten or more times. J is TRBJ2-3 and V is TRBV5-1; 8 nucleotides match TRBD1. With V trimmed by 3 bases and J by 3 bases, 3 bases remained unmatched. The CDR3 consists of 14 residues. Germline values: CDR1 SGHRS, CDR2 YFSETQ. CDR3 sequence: CASSSTGGTDTQYF. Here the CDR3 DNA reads TGCGCCAGCAGCTCCACAGGGGGAACAGATACGCAGTATTTT.

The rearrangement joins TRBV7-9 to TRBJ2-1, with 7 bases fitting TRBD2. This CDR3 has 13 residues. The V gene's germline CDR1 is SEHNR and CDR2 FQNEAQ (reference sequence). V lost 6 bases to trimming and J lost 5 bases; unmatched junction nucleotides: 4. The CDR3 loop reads CASRPGLDNEQFF. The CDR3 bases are TGTGCCAGCAGGCCCGGACTAGACAATGAGCAGTTCTTC.

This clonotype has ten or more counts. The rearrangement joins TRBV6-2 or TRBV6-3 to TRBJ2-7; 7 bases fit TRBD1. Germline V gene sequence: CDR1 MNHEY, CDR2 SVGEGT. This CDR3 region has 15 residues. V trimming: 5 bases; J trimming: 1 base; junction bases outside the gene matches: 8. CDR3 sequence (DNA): TGTGCCAGCAGTCTCCGGGACAGAGGTTCCTACGAGCAGTACTTC. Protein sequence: CASSLRDRGSYEQYF.

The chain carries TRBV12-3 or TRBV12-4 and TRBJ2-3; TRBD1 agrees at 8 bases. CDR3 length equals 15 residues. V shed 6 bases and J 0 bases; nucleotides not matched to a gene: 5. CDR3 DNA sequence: TGTGCCAGCAGATCAACAGGGGGTAGCACAGATACGCAGTATTTT. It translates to CASRSTGGSTDTQYF.

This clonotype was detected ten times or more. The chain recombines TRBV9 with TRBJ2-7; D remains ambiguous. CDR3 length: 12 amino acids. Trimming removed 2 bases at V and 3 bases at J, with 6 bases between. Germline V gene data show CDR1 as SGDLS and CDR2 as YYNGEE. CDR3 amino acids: CASSVDGYEQYF. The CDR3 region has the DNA TGTGCCAGCAGCGTGGACGGCTACGAGCAGTACTTC.

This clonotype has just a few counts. The CDR3 bases are TGCGCCAGCAGCTTCTCCAGGGGACAAGAGACCCAGTACTTC. This encodes CASSFSRGQETQYF. The chain couples TRBV5-1 to TRBJ2-5, with TRBD1 as a possible D gene (6 bases). Between the trimmed V and J ends, which lost 2 bases and 2 bases, there was a span of 10 bases. This CDR3 spans 14 amino acids. CDR1 and CDR2 (germline): SGHRS, YFSETQ.

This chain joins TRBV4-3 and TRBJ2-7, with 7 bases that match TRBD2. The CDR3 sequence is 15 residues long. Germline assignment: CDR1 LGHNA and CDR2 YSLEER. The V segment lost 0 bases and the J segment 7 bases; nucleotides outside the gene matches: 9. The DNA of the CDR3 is TGCGCCAGCAGCCAAGATGGCCGCGGGGGAGGTGAGCAGTACTTC. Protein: CASSQDGRGGGEQYF.

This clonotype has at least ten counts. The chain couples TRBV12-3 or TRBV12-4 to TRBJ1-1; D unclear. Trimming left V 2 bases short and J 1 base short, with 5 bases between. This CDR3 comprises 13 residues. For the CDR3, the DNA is TGTGCCAGCAGTTTAAAGGCGAACACTGAAGCTTTCTTT. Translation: CASSLKANTEAFF.

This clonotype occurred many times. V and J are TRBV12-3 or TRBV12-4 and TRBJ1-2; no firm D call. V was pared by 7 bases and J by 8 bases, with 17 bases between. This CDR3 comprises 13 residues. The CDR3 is CASIYRGSSGYTF. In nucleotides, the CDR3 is TGTGCCAGCATCTACCGGGGAAGCTCCGGCTACACCTTC.

The CDR3 sequence is CASSFGDSPNQPQHF. DNA for the CDR3: TGCGCCAGCAGCTTCGGTGACAGTCCCAATCAGCCCCAGCATTTT. This chain connects TRBV5-1 to TRBJ1-5; a possible D gene is TRBD1 (5 bases). Deletions cut 2 bases from V and 3 bases from J, with 12 bases between. The CDR3 extends over 15 amino acids. Germline assignment: CDR1 SGHRS and CDR2 YFSETQ.

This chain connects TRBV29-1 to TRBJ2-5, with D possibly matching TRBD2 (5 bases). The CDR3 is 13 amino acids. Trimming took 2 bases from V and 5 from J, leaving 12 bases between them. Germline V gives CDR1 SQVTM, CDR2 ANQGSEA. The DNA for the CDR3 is TGCAGCGTTGAATTCCCGGGCGGGGAGACCCAGTACTTC. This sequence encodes CSVEFPGGETQYF. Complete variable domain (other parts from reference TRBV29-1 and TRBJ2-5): SAVISQKPSRDICQRGTSLTIQCQVDSQVTMMFWYRQQPGQSLTLIATANQGSEATYESGFVIDKFPISRPNLTFSTLTVSNMSPEDSSIYLCSVEFPGGETQYFGPGTRLLVL.

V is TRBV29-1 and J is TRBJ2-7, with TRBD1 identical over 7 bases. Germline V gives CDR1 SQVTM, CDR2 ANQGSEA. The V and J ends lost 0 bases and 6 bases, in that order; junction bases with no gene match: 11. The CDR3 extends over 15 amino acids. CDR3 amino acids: CSVEDPGTGVFEQYF. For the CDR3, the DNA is TGCAGCGTTGAAGACCCGGGAACAGGGGTTTTCGAGCAGTACTTC.

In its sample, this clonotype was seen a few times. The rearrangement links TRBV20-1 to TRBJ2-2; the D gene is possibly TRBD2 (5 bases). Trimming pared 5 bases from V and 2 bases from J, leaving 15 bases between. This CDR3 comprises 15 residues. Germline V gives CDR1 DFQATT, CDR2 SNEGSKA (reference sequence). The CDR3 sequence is CSAAALGINTGELFF. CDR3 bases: TGCAGTGCTGCCGCACTAGGAATTAACACCGGGGAGCTGTTTTTT.

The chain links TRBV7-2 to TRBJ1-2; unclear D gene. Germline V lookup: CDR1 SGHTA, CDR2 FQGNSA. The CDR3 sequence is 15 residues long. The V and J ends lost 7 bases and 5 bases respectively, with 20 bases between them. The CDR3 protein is CASIREWGRGYGYTF. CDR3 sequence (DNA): TGTGCCAGCATCAGAGAGTGGGGTCGGGGTTATGGCTACACCTTC. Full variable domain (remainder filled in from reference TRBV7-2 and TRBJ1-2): GAGVSQSPSNKVTEKGKDVELRCDPISGHTALYWYRQSLGQGLEFLIYFQGNSAPDKSGLPSDRFSAERTGGSVSTLTIQRTQQEDSAVYLCASIREWGRGYGYTFGSGTRLTVV.

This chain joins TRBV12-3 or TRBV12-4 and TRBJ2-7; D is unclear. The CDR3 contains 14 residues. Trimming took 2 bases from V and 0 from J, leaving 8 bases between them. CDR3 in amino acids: CASSLQSVSYEQYF. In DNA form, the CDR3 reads TGTGCCAGCAGTTTACAGAGCGTCTCCTACGAGCAGTACTTC.

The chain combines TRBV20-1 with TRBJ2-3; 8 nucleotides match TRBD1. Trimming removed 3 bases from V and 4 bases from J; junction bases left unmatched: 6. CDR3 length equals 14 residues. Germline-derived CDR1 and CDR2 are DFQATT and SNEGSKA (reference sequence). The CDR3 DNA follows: TGCAGTGCTAGCCACCGGACAGGGCCAGATACGCAGTATTTT. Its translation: CSASHRTGPDTQYF.

The CDR3 is CASSSSGMDEQYF. The DNA for the CDR3 is TGTGCCAGCAGCTCTAGCGGGATGGACGAGCAGTACTTC. The genes are TRBV7-9 and TRBJ2-7; the match to TRBD2 covers 9 bases. The germline CDR1 and CDR2 sequences are SEHNR and FQNEAQ (reference sequence). The V segment lost 4 bases and the J segment 5 bases; nucleotides outside the gene matches: 3. The CDR3 has 13 residues.

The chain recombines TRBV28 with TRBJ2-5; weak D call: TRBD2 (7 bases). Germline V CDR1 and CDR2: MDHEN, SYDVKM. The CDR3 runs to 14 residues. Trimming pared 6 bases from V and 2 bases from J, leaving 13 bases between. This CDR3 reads CASRIGGRQETQYF. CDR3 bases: TGTGCCAGCAGGATCGGGGGGCGGCAAGAGACCCAGTACTTC.